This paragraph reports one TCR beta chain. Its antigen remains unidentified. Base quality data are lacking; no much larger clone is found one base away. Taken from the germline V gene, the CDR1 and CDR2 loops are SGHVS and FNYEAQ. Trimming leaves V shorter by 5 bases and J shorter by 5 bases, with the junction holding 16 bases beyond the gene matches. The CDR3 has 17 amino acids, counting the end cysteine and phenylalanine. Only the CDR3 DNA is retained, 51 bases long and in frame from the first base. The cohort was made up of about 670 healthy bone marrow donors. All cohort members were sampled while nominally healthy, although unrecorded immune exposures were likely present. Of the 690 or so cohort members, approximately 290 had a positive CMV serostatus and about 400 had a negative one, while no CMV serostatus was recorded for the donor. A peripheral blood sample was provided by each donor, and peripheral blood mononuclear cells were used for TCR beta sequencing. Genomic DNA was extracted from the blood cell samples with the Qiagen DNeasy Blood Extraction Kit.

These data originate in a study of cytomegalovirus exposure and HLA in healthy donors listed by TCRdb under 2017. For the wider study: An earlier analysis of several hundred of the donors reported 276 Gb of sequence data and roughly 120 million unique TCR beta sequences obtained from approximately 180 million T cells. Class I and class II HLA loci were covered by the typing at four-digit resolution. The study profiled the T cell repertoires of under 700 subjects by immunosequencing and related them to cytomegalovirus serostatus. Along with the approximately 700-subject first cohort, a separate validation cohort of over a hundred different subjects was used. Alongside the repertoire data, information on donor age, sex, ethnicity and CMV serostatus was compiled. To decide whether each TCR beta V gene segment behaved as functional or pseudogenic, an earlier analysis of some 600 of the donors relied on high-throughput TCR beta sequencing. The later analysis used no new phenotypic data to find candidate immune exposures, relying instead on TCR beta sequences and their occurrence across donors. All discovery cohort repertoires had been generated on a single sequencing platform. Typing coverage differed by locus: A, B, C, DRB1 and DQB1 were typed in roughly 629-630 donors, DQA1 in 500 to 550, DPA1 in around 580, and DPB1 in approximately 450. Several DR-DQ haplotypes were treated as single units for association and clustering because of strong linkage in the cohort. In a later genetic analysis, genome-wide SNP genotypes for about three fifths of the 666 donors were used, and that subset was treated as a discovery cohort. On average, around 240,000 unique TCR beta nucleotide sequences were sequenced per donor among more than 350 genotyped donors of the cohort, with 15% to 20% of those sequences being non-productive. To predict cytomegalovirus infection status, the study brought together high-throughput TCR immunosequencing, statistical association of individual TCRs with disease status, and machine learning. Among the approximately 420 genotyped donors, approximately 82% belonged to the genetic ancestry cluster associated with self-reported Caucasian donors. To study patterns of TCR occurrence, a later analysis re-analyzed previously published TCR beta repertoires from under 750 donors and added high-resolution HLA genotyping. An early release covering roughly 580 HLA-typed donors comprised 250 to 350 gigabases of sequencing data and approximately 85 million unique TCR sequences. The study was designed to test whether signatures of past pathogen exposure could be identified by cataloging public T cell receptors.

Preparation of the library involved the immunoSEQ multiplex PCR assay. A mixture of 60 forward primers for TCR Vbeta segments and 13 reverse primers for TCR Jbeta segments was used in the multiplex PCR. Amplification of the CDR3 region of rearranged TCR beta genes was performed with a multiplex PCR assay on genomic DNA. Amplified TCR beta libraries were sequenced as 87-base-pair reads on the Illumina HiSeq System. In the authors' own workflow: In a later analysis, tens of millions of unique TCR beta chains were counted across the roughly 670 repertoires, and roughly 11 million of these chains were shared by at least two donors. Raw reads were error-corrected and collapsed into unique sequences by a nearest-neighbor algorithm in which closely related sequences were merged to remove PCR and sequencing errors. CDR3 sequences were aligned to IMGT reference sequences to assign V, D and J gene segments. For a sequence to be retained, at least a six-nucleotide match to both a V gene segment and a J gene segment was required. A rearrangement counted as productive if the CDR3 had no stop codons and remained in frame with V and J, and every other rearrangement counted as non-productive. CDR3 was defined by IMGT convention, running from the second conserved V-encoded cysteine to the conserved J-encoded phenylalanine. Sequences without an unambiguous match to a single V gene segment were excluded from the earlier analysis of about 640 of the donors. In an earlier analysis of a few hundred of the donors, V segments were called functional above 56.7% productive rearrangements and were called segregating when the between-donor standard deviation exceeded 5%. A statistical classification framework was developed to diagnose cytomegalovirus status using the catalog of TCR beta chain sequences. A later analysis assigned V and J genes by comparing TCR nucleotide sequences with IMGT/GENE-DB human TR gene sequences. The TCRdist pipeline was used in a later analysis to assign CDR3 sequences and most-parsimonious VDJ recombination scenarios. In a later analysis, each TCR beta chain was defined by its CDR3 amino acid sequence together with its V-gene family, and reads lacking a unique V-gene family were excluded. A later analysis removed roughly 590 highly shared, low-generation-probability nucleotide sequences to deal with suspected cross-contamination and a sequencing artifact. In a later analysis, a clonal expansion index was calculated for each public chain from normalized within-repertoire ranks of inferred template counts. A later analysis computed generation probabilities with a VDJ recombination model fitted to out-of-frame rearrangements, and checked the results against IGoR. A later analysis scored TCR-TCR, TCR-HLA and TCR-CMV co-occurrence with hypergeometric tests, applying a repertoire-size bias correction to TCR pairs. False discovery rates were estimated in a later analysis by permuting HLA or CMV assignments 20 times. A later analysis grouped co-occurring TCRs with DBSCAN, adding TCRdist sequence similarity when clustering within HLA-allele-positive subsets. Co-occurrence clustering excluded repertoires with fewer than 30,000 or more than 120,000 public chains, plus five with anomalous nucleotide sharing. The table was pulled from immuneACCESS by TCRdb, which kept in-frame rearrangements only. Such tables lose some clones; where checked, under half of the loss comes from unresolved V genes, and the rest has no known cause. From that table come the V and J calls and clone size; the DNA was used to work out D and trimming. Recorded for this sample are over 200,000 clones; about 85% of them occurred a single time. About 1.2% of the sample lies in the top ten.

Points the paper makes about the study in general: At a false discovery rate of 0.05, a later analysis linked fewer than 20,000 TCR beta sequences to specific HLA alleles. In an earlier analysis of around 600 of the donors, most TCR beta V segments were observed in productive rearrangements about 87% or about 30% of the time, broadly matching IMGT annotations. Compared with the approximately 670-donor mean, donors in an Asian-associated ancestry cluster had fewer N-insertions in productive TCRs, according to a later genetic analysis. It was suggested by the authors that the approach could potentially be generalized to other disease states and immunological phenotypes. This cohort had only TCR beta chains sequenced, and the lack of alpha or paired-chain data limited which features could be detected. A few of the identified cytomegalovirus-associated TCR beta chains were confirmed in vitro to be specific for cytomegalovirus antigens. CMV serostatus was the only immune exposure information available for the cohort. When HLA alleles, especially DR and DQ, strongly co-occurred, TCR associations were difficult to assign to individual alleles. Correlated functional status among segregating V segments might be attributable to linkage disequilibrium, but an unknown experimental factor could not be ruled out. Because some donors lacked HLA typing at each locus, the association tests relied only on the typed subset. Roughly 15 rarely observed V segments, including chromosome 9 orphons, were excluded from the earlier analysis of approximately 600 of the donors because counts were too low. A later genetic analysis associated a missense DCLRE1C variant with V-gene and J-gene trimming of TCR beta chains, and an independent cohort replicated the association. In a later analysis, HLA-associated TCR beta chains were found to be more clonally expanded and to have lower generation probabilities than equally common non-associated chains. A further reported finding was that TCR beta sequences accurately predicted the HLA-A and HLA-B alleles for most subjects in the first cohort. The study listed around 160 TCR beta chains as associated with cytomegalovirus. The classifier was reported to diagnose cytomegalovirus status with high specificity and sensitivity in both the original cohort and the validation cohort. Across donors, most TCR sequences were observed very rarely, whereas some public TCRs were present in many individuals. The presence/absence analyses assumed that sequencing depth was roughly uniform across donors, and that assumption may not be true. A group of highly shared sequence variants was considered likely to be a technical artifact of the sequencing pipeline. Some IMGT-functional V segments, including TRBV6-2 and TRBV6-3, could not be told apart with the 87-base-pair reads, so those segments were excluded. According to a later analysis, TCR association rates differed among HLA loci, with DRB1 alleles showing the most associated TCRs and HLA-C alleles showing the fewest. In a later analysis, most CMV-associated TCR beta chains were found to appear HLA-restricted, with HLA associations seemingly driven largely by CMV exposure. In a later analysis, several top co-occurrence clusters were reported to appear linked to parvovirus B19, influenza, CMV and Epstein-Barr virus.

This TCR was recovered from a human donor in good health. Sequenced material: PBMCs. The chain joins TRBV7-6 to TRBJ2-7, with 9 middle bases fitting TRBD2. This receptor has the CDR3 CASSPKVRAGGGHEQYF. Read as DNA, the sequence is TGTGCCAGCAGCCCGAAAGTACGGGCGGGAGGGGGCCACGAGCAGTACTTC.